This record concerns one TCR beta chain sequence. This sample was taken from a study of cytomegalovirus exposure and HLA in healthy donors. Between the trimmed V and J ends, which lost 9 bases and 5 bases, there was a span of 14 bases. The CDR3 consists of 13 residues. Germline CDR1 and CDR2: MDHEN and SYDVKM. The repertoire was sequenced with immunoSEQ multiplex PCR; TCRdb's copy has only in-frame clones and lacks some. The table records 150,000 to 200,000 clones, 75% to 90% of them present only once. What was sequenced was PBMCs. The V call is TRBV28, the J call TRBJ2-1, with a weak D call TRBD1 (5 bases). This clonotype was obtained from a young man in good health and CMV-seropositive. CDR3 loop: CARDPTEHNEQFF. DNA of the CDR3: TGTGCCAGGGACCCGACAGAGCACAATGAGCAGTTCTTC.